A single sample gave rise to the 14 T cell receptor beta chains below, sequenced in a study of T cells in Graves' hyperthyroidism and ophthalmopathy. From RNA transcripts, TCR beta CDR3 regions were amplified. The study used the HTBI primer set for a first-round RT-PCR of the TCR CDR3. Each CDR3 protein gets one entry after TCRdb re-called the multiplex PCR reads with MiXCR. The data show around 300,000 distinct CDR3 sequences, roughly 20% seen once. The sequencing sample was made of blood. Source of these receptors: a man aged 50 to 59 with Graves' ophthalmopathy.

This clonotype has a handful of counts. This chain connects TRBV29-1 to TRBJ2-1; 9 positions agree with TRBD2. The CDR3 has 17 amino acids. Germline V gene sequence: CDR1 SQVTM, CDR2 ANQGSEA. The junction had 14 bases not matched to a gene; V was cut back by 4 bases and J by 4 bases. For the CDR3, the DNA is TGCAGCGTTGCCGGAGCGGTAGCGGGAGTACGGTACAATGAGCAGTTCTTC. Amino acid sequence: CSVAGAVAGVRYNEQFF.

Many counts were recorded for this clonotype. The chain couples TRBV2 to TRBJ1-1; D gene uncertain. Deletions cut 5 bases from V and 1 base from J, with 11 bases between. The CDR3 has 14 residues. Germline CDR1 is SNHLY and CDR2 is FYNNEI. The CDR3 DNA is TGTGCCAGCAGTTCCACATATAGGAACACTGAAGCTTTCTTT. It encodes CASSSTYRNTEAFF.

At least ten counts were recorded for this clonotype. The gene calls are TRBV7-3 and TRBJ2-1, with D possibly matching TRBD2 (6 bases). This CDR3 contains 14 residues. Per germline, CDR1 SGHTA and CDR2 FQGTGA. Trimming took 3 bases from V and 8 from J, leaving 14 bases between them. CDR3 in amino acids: CASSFYPSDHEQFF. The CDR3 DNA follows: TGTGCCAGCAGCTTCTATCCTAGCGACCATGAGCAGTTCTTC.

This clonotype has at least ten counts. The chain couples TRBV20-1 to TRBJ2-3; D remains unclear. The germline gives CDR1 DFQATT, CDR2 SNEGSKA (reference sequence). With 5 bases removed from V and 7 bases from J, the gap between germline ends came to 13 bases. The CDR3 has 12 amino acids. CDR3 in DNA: TGCAGTGCTCCTTCCGGGCCAAATACGCAGTATTTT. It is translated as CSAPSGPNTQYF.

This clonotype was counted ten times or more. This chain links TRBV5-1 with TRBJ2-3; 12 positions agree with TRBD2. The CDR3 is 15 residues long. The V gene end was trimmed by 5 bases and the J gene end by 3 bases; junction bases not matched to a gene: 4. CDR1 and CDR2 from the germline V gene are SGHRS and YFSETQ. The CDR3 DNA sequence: TGCGCCAGCAGGCTAGCGGGAGGGATGACAGATACGCAGTATTTT. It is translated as CASRLAGGMTDTQYF.

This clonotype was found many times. CDR3 nucleotide sequence: TGTGCCAGCAGCTTAGGTGGTACGGGCTACAATGAGCAGTTCTTC. Its translation is CASSLGGTGYNEQFF. The V gene is TRBV7-9, the J gene TRBJ2-1; D gene unclear. Deletions cut 1 base from V and 3 bases from J, with 10 bases between. The germline CDR1 and CDR2 sequences are SEHNR and FQNEAQ (reference sequence). This CDR3 contains 15 residues.

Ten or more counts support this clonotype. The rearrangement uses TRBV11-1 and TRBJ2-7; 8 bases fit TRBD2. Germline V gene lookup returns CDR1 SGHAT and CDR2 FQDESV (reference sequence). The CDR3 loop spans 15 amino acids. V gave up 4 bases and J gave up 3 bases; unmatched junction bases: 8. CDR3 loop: CASSSRQAGGYEQYF. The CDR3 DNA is TGTGCCAGCAGCTCCCGACAGGCGGGAGGCTACGAGCAGTACTTC.

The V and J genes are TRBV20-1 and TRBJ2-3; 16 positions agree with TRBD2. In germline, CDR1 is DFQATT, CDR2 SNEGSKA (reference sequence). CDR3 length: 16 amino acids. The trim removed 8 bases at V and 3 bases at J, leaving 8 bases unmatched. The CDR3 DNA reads TGCAGTAGACCGGGACTAGCGGGAGGGGGGACAGATACGCAGTATTTT. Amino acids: CSRPGLAGGGTDTQYF.

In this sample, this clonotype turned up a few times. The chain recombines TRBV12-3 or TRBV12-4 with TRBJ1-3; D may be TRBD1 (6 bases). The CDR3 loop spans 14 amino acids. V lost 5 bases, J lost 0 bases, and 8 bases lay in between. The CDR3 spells CASSGGDSGNTIYF. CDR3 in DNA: TGTGCCAGCAGTGGGGGCGACTCTGGAAACACCATATATTTT.

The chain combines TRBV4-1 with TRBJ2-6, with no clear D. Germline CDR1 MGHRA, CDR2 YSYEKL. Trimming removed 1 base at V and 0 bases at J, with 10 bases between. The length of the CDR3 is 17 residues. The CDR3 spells CASSQVNTDSGANVLTF. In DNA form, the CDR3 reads TGCGCCAGCAGCCAAGTCAACACTGACTCTGGGGCCAACGTCCTGACTTTC.

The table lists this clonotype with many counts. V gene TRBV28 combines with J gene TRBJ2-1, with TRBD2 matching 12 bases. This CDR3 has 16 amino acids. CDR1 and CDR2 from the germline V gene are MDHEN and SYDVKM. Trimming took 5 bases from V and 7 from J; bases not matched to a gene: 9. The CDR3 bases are TGTGCCAGCAGTCCCCCGACTAGCGGGAGCCGGAATGAGCAGTTCTTC. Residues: CASSPPTSGSRNEQFF.

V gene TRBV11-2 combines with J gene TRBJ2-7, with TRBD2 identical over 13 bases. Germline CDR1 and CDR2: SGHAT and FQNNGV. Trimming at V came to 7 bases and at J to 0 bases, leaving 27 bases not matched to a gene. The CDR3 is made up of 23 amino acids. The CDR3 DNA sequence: TGTGCCAGCACCACATCCGTCCAGCGGGACCCGGGACTAGCGGGAACCCGCTCCTACGAGCAGTACTTC. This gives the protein CASTTSVQRDPGLAGTRSYEQYF.

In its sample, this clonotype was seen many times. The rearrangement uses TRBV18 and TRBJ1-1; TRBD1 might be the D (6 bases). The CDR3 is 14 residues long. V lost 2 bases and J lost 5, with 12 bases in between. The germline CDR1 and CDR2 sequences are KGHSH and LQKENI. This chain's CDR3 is CASSPAQGGTEAFF. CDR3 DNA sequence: TGTGCCAGCTCACCAGCACAGGGAGGGACTGAAGCTTTCTTT.

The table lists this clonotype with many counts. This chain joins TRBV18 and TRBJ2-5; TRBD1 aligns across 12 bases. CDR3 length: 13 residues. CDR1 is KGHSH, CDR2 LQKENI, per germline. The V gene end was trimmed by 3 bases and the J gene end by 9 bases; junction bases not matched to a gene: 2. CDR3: CASSPRDRGPQYF. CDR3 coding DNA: TGTGCCAGCTCACCTAGGGACAGGGGGCCCCAGTACTTC.